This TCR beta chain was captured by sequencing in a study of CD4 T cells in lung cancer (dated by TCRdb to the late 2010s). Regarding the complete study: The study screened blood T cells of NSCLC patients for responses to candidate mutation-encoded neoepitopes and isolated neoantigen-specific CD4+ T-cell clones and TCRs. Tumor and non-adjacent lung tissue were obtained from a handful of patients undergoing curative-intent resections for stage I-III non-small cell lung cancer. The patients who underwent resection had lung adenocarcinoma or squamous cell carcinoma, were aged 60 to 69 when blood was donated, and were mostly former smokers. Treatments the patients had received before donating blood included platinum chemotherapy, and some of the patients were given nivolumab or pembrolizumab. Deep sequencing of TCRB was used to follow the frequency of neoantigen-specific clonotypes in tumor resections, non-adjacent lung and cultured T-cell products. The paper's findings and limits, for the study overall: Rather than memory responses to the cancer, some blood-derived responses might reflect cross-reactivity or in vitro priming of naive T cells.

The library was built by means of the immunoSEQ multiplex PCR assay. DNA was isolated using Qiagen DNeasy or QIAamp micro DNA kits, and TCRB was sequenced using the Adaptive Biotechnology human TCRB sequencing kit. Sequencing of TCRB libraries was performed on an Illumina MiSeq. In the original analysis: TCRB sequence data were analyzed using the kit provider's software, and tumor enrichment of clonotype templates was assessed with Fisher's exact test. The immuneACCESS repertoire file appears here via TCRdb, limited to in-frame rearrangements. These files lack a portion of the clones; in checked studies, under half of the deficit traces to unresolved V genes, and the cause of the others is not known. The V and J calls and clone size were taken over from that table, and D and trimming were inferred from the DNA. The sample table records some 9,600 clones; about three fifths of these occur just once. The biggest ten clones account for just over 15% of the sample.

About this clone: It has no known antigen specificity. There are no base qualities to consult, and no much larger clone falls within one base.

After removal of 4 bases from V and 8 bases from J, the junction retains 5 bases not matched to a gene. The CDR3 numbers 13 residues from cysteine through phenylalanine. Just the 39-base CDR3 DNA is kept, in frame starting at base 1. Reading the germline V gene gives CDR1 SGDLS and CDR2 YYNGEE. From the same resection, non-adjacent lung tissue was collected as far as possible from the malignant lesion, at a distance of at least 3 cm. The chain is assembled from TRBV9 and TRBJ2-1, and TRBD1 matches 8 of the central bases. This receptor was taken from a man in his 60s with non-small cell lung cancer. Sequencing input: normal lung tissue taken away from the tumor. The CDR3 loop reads CASSSLTGDEQFF. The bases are TGTGCCAGCAGCTCCCTGACAGGGGATGAGCAGTTCTTC.